This TCR beta chain comes out of a study of T cells in Graves' hyperthyroidism and ophthalmopathy. CDR1 is MDHEN and CDR2 is SYDVKM in the germline V gene. Trimming pared 10 bases from V and 4 bases from J, leaving 17 bases between. This CDR3 has 14 amino acids. For ophthalmopathy patients, the Clinical Activity Score was at least 3 and the NOSPECS grade at least 4; duration was under 3 months. Every diagnosis used clinical symptoms, serum thyroxine and TRAb, thyroid ultrasound and orbital computed tomography. An approximately 10 ml volume of fresh peripheral blood provided the PBMCs. Amplified TCR beta CDR3 regions derived from RNA transcripts. An initial round of RT-PCR targeting the TCR CDR3 relied on the HTBI primer set. TCRdb called the multiplex PCR reads again in MiXCR, with one record for every CDR3 protein. The repertoire includes some 490,000 distinct CDR3 sequences, about 16% of them detected once, and 25% to 30% sits in the top ten.

Sequenced sample: blood. The sequence was obtained from a woman younger than 45 with Graves' ophthalmopathy. This chain links TRBV28 with TRBJ1-3; D remains ambiguous. This CDR3 is CATLNPPRGNTIYF. The CDR3 DNA sequence: TGTGCCACCCTCAACCCCCCGAGGGGAAACACCATATATTTT.